One sample yielded the 28 T cell receptor beta chains listed below, sequenced in a study of molecular identifiers for immune sequencing clone quantification. One entry per CDR3 protein results from TCRdb running MiXCR on the PCR reads. The sample consists of some 650,000 distinct CDR3 sequences, nearly 20% of them appearing once. Sequenced: naive CD8+ T cells from blood, with Jurkat cell RNA spiked in. The subset denotes: FACS-sorted CD8+CD4-CCR7+CD45RA+ naive T cells. Source of these receptors: a human donor in good health. Some libraries in this study had Jurkat cell RNA spiked in.

This clonotype was detected many times. The chain employs TRBV7-4 and TRBJ2-7, with a weak D call TRBD1 (6 bases). This CDR3 has 12 amino acids. Germline values: CDR1 SGHVT, CDR2 SQSDAQ. Trimming stripped 5 bases from V and 9 bases from J, with 14 bases between. CDR3 coding DNA: TGTGCCAGCAGCAGGGACATCGATTGGCAGTACTTC. Translation gives CASSRDIDWQYF.

This clonotype was counted ten times or more. This chain links TRBV11-2 with TRBJ1-1, with D uncertain. This CDR3 comprises 14 residues. Germline V gives CDR1 SGHAT, CDR2 FQNNGV. Trimming removed 3 bases at V and 4 bases at J, with 12 bases between. CDR3 coding DNA: TGTGCCAGCAGCTTCGGAGGGTTTGGCACTGAAGCTTTCTTT. Its protein is CASSFGGFGTEAFF.

This clonotype appeared many times. V usage is TRBV29-1 and J usage is TRBJ1-1; D uncertain. CDR1 is SQVTM and CDR2 is ANQGSEA in the germline V gene. Trimming cost V 5 bases and J 4 bases, with 11 bases left between them. This CDR3 contains 12 residues. As DNA, the CDR3 is TGCAGCGTTCGTGAGGGTCCCACTGAAGCTTTCTTT. Protein: CSVREGPTEAFF.

With respect to this clonotype: This clone may be a read error of a much larger clone one base away. The chain couples TRBV7-2 to TRBJ2-7; D gene unclear. This CDR3 contains 12 residues. Trimming removed 8 bases at V and 5 bases at J, with 13 bases between. Germline V lookup: CDR1 SGHTA, CDR2 FQGNSA. CDR3 nucleotides: TGTGCCAGCGGCCCTGGTCGGCACGAGCAGTACTTC. Amino acid sequence: CASGPGRHEQYF.

This clonotype appeared many times. The genes are TRBV20-1 and TRBJ2-7; D unclear. Trimming removed 6 bases at V and 2 bases at J, with 11 bases between. The germline CDR1 and CDR2 sequences are DFQATT and SNEGSKA (reference sequence). The CDR3 is made up of 12 amino acids. The CDR3 here is CSAVDGTYEQYF. The DNA for the CDR3 is TGCAGTGCCGTGGACGGAACCTACGAGCAGTACTTC.

This chain links TRBV6-2 or TRBV6-3 with TRBJ2-7; unclear D gene. Trimming left V 8 bases short and J 0 bases short, with 5 bases between. Germline V lookup: CDR1 MNHEY, CDR2 SVGEGT. The CDR3 length is 11 residues. The CDR3 spells CASGISYEQYF. The CDR3 DNA follows: TGTGCCAGCGGTATCTCCTACGAGCAGTACTTC.

V is TRBV19 and J is TRBJ2-5, with a weak D call TRBD2 (5 bases). The CDR3 consists of 16 residues. CDR1 and CDR2 (germline): LNHDA, SQIVND (reference sequence). Trimming removed 7 bases at V and 0 bases at J, with 18 bases between. This chain's CDR3 is CASNPTTAGNQETQYF. CDR3 nucleotide sequence: TGTGCCAGTAACCCAACCACGGCGGGCAACCAAGAGACCCAGTACTTC.

In its sample, this clonotype was seen many times. The chain joins TRBV9 to TRBJ2-7; 8 positions match TRBD2. This CDR3 region has 15 residues. J was trimmed by 6 bases and V by 0 bases; bases with no gene match: 8. Germline CDR1 reads SGDLS; CDR2 reads YYNGEE. DNA for the CDR3: TGTGCCAGCAGCGTAGACGGGGATGGGACTAGCGAGCAGTACTTC. Translating it yields CASSVDGDGTSEQYF.

This clonotype was recorded only once. This rearrangement joins TRBV29-1 to TRBJ2-5, with 12 nucleotides matching TRBD2. The germline V gene has CDR1 SQVTM and CDR2 ANQGSEA. This CDR3 spans 13 amino acids. CDR3 DNA sequence: TGCGGCGCGAGACTAGCGGGAGAAGAGACCCAGTACTTC. Translated: CGARLAGEETQYF. Full variable domain (missing parts from reference TRBV29-1 and TRBJ2-5): SAVISQKPSRDICQRGTSLTIQCQVDSQVTMMFWYRQQPGQSLTLIATANQGSEATYESGFVIDKFPISRPNLTFSTLTVSNMSPEDSSIYLCGARLAGEETQYFGPGTRLLVL.

This clonotype was seen at least ten times. This chain uses TRBV12-5 with TRBJ1-1; 7 bases align to TRBD1. There are 15 residues in the CDR3. Germline assignment: CDR1 LGHNT and CDR2 FRNRAP. J lost 0 bases, V lost 5 bases, and 6 bases had no gene match. The CDR3 coding sequence is TGTGCTAGTGGTCCGGGACAGAACATGAACACTGAAGCTTTCTTT. Amino acid sequence: CASGPGQNMNTEAFF.

This chain links TRBV6-2 or TRBV6-3 with TRBJ2-7; a possible D gene is TRBD1 (6 bases). Germline V lookup: CDR1 MNHEY, CDR2 SVGEGT. This CDR3 region has 13 residues. The V and J ends lost 6 bases and 8 bases respectively, with 17 bases between them. The chain's CDR3 is CASSRAFGDKQYF. The CDR3 DNA reads TGTGCCAGCAGCAGGGCGTTTGGGGACAAGCAGTACTTC.

This clonotype was seen only a few times. This rearrangement joins TRBV11-2 to TRBJ2-7; TRBD1 matches 7 bases. This CDR3 is 16 amino acids long. With V trimmed by 5 bases and J by 3 bases, 13 bases remained unmatched. CDR1 is SGHAT and CDR2 is FQNNGV in the germline V gene. The CDR3 bases are TGTGCCAGCAGCCCACCCCCTAGACAGGGTATCTACGAGCAGTACTTC. This gives the protein CASSPPPRQGIYEQYF.

As to this clonotype: No conserved phenylalanine or tryptophan is present at the end of the CDR3, so a read error is the likely explanation. The chain employs TRBV7-6 and TRBJ2-5; possibly TRBD1 for D (6 bases). Germline V gene lookup returns CDR1 SGHVS and CDR2 FNYEAQ. The CDR3 is made up of 14 amino acids. Trimming left V 4 bases short and J 5 bases short, with 14 bases between. CDR3 amino acids: CASSSQGYRETQYL. CDR3 DNA sequence: TGTGCCAGCAGCTCACAGGGATATAGGGAGACCCAGTACCTC.

This clonotype was picked up a small number of times. This chain uses TRBV2 with TRBJ2-5, with 7 bases fitting TRBD1. J lost 3 bases, V lost 6 bases, and 7 bases had no gene match. In germline, CDR1 is SNHLY, CDR2 FYNNEI. This CDR3 has 14 residues. CDR3 region: CASRDRTTEETQYF. The CDR3 region has the DNA TGTGCCAGCAGGGACAGGACGACCGAAGAGACCCAGTACTTC.

This clonotype was recorded many times. The chain's CDR3 is CASSKDSSNQPQHF. As DNA, the CDR3 is TGTGCCAGCAGTAAAGACAGTAGCAATCAGCCCCAGCATTTT. The rearrangement joins TRBV12-3 or TRBV12-4 to TRBJ1-5; TRBD1 is a possible D gene (5 bases). Trimming removed 5 bases from V and 0 bases from J, with 8 bases in between. The CDR3 is 14 amino acids.

Only a few counts were recorded for this clonotype. V is TRBV6-5 and J is TRBJ2-7; D is ambiguous. Between the trimmed V and J ends, which lost 5 bases and 2 bases, there was a span of 13 bases. The CDR3 covers 14 residues. Germline V gene lookup returns CDR1 MNHEY and CDR2 SVGAGI. The CDR3 nucleotides read TGTGCCAGCAGTCCCGTAGGCACACCCTACGAGCAGTACTTC. Translated: CASSPVGTPYEQYF.

This clonotype was picked up many times. The chain is built from TRBV20-1 and TRBJ1-1; 7 positions match TRBD1. The CDR3 loop spans 16 amino acids. Germline values: CDR1 DFQATT, CDR2 SNEGSKA (reference sequence). The V segment lost 5 bases and the J segment 5 bases; nucleotides outside the gene matches: 17. The CDR3 region is CSASGAFTGVLTEAFF. The CDR3 region has the DNA TGCAGTGCTTCGGGAGCTTTTACAGGGGTTTTGACTGAAGCTTTCTTT.

This clonotype has at least ten counts. V is TRBV11-2 and J is TRBJ1-1, with D possibly matching TRBD1 (5 bases). The CDR3 spans 16 residues. Germline CDR1 and CDR2: SGHAT and FQNNGV. The germline V and J ends were trimmed by 5 bases and 4 bases, with 20 bases remaining between them. CDR3 sequence (DNA): TGTGCCAGCAGCCCACAGAGTGCAGGGCTGGGCACTGAAGCTTTCTTT. It codes for CASSPQSAGLGTEAFF.

This clonotype was observed at least ten times. The rearrangement uses TRBV28 and TRBJ1-1; no firm D call. The CDR3 runs 14 residues. Germline V gives CDR1 MDHEN, CDR2 SYDVKM. V dropped 11 bases and J dropped 1 base, with 17 bases sitting between them. CDR3 sequence reads: CALSRLAGNTEAFF. In DNA form, the CDR3 reads TGTGCCCTATCTAGGTTGGCCGGGAACACTGAAGCTTTCTTT. Full variable domain (remainder filled in from reference TRBV28 and TRBJ1-1): DVKVTQSSRYLVKRTGEKVFLECVQDMDHENMFWYRQDPGLGLRLIYFSYDVKMKEKGDIPEGYSVSREKKERFSLILESASTNQTSMYLCALSRLAGNTEAFFGQGTRLTVV.

This clonotype has at least ten counts. The V call is TRBV10-1, the J call TRBJ2-7, with no clear D. In germline, CDR1 is WNHNN, CDR2 SYGVQD (reference sequence). V was clipped by 0 bases and J by 7 bases, with 10 bases between them. This CDR3 spans 13 amino acids. DNA for the CDR3: TGCGCCAGCAGTGAGTCTTATAGTTCTGAGCAGTACTTC. Its protein is CASSESYSSEQYF.

This clonotype was observed at least ten times. The CDR3 DNA sequence: TGTGCCAGCAGCCCTAGAGGACACCTCCTAGGCTACACCTTC. This encodes CASSPRGHLLGYTF. The rearrangement uses TRBV14 and TRBJ1-2; TRBD1 might be the D (5 bases). The V gene lost 4 bases and the J gene lost 8 bases, with 17 bases spanning the gap. There are 14 residues in the CDR3. Per germline, CDR1 SGHDN and CDR2 FVKESK.

This clonotype came up many times. The chain has TRBV2 and TRBJ2-3, with 9 bases lining up with TRBD2. The CDR3 extends over 17 amino acids. Germline CDR1 is SNHLY and CDR2 is FYNNEI. V was pared by 6 bases and J by 0 bases, with 10 bases of the junction left unmatched. CDR3 protein: CASRVSGSSSSTDTQYF. CDR3 nucleotides: TGTGCCAGCAGGGTTAGCGGGAGCTCTTCTAGCACAGATACGCAGTATTTT.

This clonotype was counted at least ten times. The CDR3 nucleotides read TGTGCCAGCGAAGGGACAGGATGGGAGCAGTACTTC. Translation gives CASEGTGWEQYF. The chain carries TRBV6-1 and TRBJ2-7; 8 bases match TRBD1. Germline loops: CDR1 MNHNS, CDR2 SASEGT. The CDR3 is 12 residues long. With V trimmed by 8 bases and J by 7 bases, 7 bases remained unmatched.

To note about this clonotype: A much larger clone is a single base away; this may be a read error. Here the CDR3 reads CSVEGVVSYEQYF. The CDR3 DNA reads TGCAGCGTTGAAGGGGTGGTCAGCTACGAGCAGTACTTC. The rearrangement links TRBV29-1 to TRBJ2-7; no firm D call. The CDR3 has 13 residues. Trimming shortened V by 1 base and J by 3 bases, and 10 bases separated the two germline ends. Germline V gene lookup returns CDR1 SQVTM and CDR2 ANQGSEA.

This clonotype was recorded at least ten times. The V and J genes are TRBV7-9 and TRBJ2-5, with D perhaps TRBD1 (6 bases). Germline-derived CDR1 and CDR2 are SEHNR and FQNEAQ (reference sequence). This CDR3 comprises 17 residues. V was cut by 4 bases and J by 0 bases, with 18 bases left in between. DNA of the CDR3: TGTGCCAGCAGCTCGCTAGACAGGACCCCGTACCAAGAGACCCAGTACTTC. Translating gives CASSSLDRTPYQETQYF.

This clonotype was counted at least ten times. CDR3 nucleotides: TGTGCCAGCAGTGAAGTCGGAGGGCCCTACGAGCAGTACTTC. This gives the protein CASSEVGGPYEQYF. The chain couples TRBV2 to TRBJ2-7, with a tentative D call TRBD2 (6 bases). Germline V gene lookup returns CDR1 SNHLY and CDR2 FYNNEI. There are 14 residues in the CDR3. The germline V and J ends were trimmed by 1 base and 2 bases, with 9 bases remaining between them.

This chain connects TRBV29-1 to TRBJ2-1, with D possibly TRBD1 on 6 matching bases. Germline values: CDR1 SQVTM, CDR2 ANQGSEA. The V gene lost 3 bases and the J gene lost 0 bases, with 9 bases spanning the gap. This CDR3 comprises 14 residues. In DNA, the CDR3 is TGCAGCGTTGAGAAGGGGGTCTCCTACAATGAGCAGTTCTTC. Its translation: CSVEKGVSYNEQFF.

This clonotype was observed a few times. J is TRBJ2-3 and V is TRBV7-9, with D possibly matching TRBD2 (5 bases). Germline V gene data show CDR1 as SEHNR and CDR2 as FQNEAQ (reference sequence). V was pared by 4 bases and J by 2 bases, with 13 bases between. The length of the CDR3 is 15 residues. The CDR3 DNA follows: TGTGCCAGCAGCTCCGTGGACGGGGACACAGATACGCAGTATTTT. Its translation: CASSSVDGDTDTQYF.